This is a list of T cell receptor beta chains from one sample in a study of read filtering for tumor transcriptome and immune sequencing. TCRdb reprocessed the reads with MiXCR, giving one entry per CDR3 protein. The sample has more than 100,000 distinct CDR3 sequences; approximately 13% are singletons. Sequences were obtained from a population of CD138-negative cells sorted from bone marrow. These receptors all stem from a donor older than 35 with multiple myeloma. The CDR3 runs from the conserved cysteine through the conserved F or W. Each record gives: clone size, J gene, D gene, V gene, CDR3 protein, CDR3 DNA. D genes are given only for firm matches. Where a row states a size, it is once, few, many or the class of an expanded clone; other rows omit it.

many	TRBJ1-1	NA	TRBV30	CAWRLRGSSGTEAFF	TGTGCCTGGAGGCTTCGGGGGTCATCCGGCACTGAAGCTTTCTTT
many	TRBJ1-5	NA	TRBV2	CASNQQSSNQPQHF	TGTGCCAGCAATCAACAGAGTAGCAATCAGCCCCAGCATTTT
many	TRBJ1-4	NA	TRBV4-1	CASSQGDKDHEKLFF	TGCGCCAGCAGCCAAGGGGACAAGGACCATGAAAAACTGTTTTTT
many	TRBJ2-7	NA	TRBV7-9	CASSFPRAYEQYF	TGTGCCAGCAGCTTCCCCAGGGCCTACGAGCAGTACTTC
many	TRBJ2-7	NA	TRBV19	CASSIPNAGEQYF	TGTGCCAGTAGTATTCCCAACGCGGGCGAGCAGTACTTC
NA	TRBJ2-3	TRBD1	TRBV3-1	CASSQEDRGTDTQYF	TGTGCCAGCAGCCAAGAGGACAGGGGCACAGATACGCAGTATTTT
many	TRBJ2-5	NA	TRBV7-7	CASSLDRQVSKTQYF	TGTGCTAGCAGCTTAGACAGGCAGGTTTCGAAGACCCAGTACTTC
NA	TRBJ1-5	TRBD1	TRBV7-9	CASSETGNQPQHF	TGTGCCAGCAGCGAGACAGGGAATCAGCCCCAGCATTTT
NA	TRBJ1-1	NA	TRBV12-3/TRBV12-4	CASSRAVNTEAFF	TGTGCCAGCAGCCGAGCGGTGAACACTGAAGCTTTCTTT
many	TRBJ1-6	TRBD1	TRBV6-5	CASSPTPPGQGSPLHF	TGTGCCAGCAGTCCCACCCCCCCGGGACAGGGATCACCCCTCCACTTT
many	TRBJ2-5	TRBD1	TRBV14	CASSRSTGGAETQYF	TGTGCCAGCAGCCGGTCGACAGGGGGCGCGGAGACCCAGTACTTC
many	TRBJ2-1	NA	TRBV2	CASSVGAASYNEQFF	TGTGCCAGCAGTGTTGGTGCAGCGTCCTACAATGAGCAGTTCTTC
many	TRBJ2-1	TRBD2	TRBV20-1	CSARDSGSLYNEQFF	TGCAGTGCTAGAGATAGCGGGAGTCTCTACAATGAGCAGTTCTTC
many	TRBJ2-5	TRBD1	TRBV20-1	CSARRTGEGTQYF	TGCAGTGCTAGGAGGACAGGGGAGGGGACCCAGTACTTC
many	TRBJ2-7	TRBD1	TRBV3-1	CASSQDRNRGVLGEQYF	TGTGCCAGCAGCCAAGATAGGAACAGGGGTGTTCTCGGCGAGCAGTACTTC
many	TRBJ2-1	TRBD2	TRBV6-5	CASSRLAGDWKNEQFF	TGTGCCAGCAGTCGACTAGCGGGAGACTGGAAAAATGAGCAGTTCTTC